Shown below are 10 T cell receptor beta chains from a single sample sequenced in a study of cytomegalovirus exposure and HLA in healthy donors (TCRdb year 2017). The library came from the immunoSEQ multiplex PCR assay. For the multiplex PCR, a mixture combining 60 forward primers for TCR Vbeta segments and 13 reverse primers for TCR Jbeta segments was used. The clones in this table, taken by TCRdb from immuneACCESS, are in-frame only. Not every clone is retained; where verified, under half of the shortfall comes from an unresolved V gene, and the cause of the rest is unknown. The sample table contains 150,000 to 200,000 clones; only one count was recorded for around three quarters of them. The ten largest clones take up more than 0.8% of the sample. The sequencing sample was made of PBMCs. The receptors shown here come from a woman aged 40 to 50 in good health and CMV-seronegative.

The rearrangement links TRBV28 to TRBJ1-2; D ambiguous. V lost 5 bases, J lost 4 bases, and 5 bases lay in between. CDR1 and CDR2 (germline): MDHEN, SYDVKM. The CDR3 is 11 residues long. The CDR3 region has the DNA TGTGCCAGCAGTACAGCCTATGGCTACACCTTC. Its protein product is CASSTAYGYTF.

The V and J genes are TRBV28 and TRBJ1-2, with 8 bases fitting TRBD1. The CDR3 covers 15 residues. Trimming removed 1 base from V and 4 bases from J; junction bases left unmatched: 5. Germline CDR1 MDHEN, CDR2 SYDVKM. This CDR3 reads CASSLSRTGSYGYTF. Here the CDR3 DNA reads TGTGCCAGCAGTTTATCCCGGACAGGGAGCTATGGCTACACCTTC.

V and J are TRBV4-2 and TRBJ2-2; 10 nucleotides match TRBD1. V dropped 3 bases and J dropped 5; count of bases not matched to a gene: 6. The CDR3 has 16 amino acids. Germline CDR1 reads LGHNA; CDR2 reads YNFKEQ. The CDR3, as DNA: TGTGCCAGCAGCCAGCCGGGACAGGGGAGAACCGGGGAGCTGTTTTTT. Protein: CASSQPGQGRTGELFF.

V gene TRBV5-1 combines with J gene TRBJ2-5, with a tentative D call TRBD1 (6 bases). Germline CDR1 SGHRS, CDR2 YFSETQ. V was clipped by 3 bases and J by 1 base, with 10 bases between them. There are 14 residues in the CDR3. The CDR3 sequence: CASSYGQSQETQYF. The CDR3 DNA is TGCGCCAGCAGCTACGGACAGAGCCAAGAGACCCAGTACTTC.

The chain couples TRBV2 to TRBJ2-1; tentatively, D is TRBD1 (5 bases). Germline loops: CDR1 SNHLY, CDR2 FYNNEI. CDR3 length equals 13 residues. V shed 10 bases and J shed 15 bases, with 25 bases lying between them. The CDR3 nucleotides are TGTGCCAACGCCGAACAGGACAAGGTCTGGGCGTTCTTC. Its translation: CANAEQDKVWAFF.

V and J are TRBV5-1 and TRBJ2-3, with D tentatively TRBD2 (6 bases). The V end lost 0 bases, the J end lost 5 bases, and 19 bases lay between the germline ends. The CDR3 is made up of 17 amino acids. The germline V gene has CDR1 SGHRS and CDR2 YFSETQ. The CDR3 DNA reads as TGCGCCAGCAGCTTGGCCTACCTCGGGGGAGGACAAGATACGCAGTATTTT. Residues: CASSLAYLGGGQDTQYF.

The chain links TRBV30 to TRBJ2-5; 10 positions agree with TRBD1. The DNA end favors TRBJ2-7, so the J call may be wrong. The CDR3 runs to 13 residues. Germline V lookup: CDR1 GTSNPN, CDR2 SVGIG (reference sequence). Here the CDR3 DNA reads TGTGCCTGGAGTCGGGACAGGGGCTACGAGCAGTACTTC. Protein: CAWSRDRGYEQYF.

This clone appeared a few times. V gene TRBV19 combines with J gene TRBJ2-7; 8 bases align to TRBD2. This CDR3 comprises 17 residues. The J segment lost 7 bases and the V segment lost 5 bases, leaving 19 bases of the junction unmatched. Germline lookup yields CDR1 LNHDA and CDR2 SQIVND (reference sequence). CDR3 bases: TGTGCCAGTAGTGCAAACACCCGGGACCCCCAGCGGGGGGAGCAGTACTTC. As protein: CASSANTRDPQRGEQYF.

This sequence joins TRBV7-3 and TRBJ2-1, with 8 nucleotides matching TRBD2. CDR1 SGHTA and CDR2 FQGTGA come from the germline V gene. The CDR3 runs 16 residues. Trimming removed 5 bases from V and 3 bases from J; junction bases left unmatched: 9. CDR3 nucleotides: TGTGCCAGCAGCCAATCAGCGGGAGTGGTCTACAATGAGCAGTTCTTC. This sequence encodes CASSQSAGVVYNEQFF. The full variable domain, in which reference TRBV7-3 and TRBJ2-1 provide the parts outside the CDR3, is GAGVSQTPSNKVTEKGKYVELRCDPISGHTALYWYRQSLGQGPEFLIYFQGTGAADDSGLPNDRFFAVRPEGSVSTLKIQRTERGDSAVYLCASSQSAGVVYNEQFFGPGTRLTVL.

J is TRBJ1-1 and V is TRBV6-5; D may be TRBD1 (5 bases). The CDR3 has 14 amino acids. Trimming left V 6 bases short and J 4 bases short, with 15 bases between. Germline V gene lookup returns CDR1 MNHEY and CDR2 SVGAGI. The CDR3 spells CASSSFQGTTEAFF. In DNA, the CDR3 is TGTGCCAGCAGCAGCTTCCAGGGTACCACTGAAGCTTTCTTT.